The 15 T cell receptor beta chains below were found in one sample sequenced in a study of T cell responses to AZD1222 COVID-19 vaccine. TCRdb keeps only in-frame clones here, not all; method: immunoSEQ multiplex PCR. The table has approximately 130,000 clones, 93% seen once. The material was peripheral blood, obtained on day 0 of AZD1222 vaccination. Receptor source: an adult in good health.

V gene TRBV6-6 combines with J gene TRBJ2-1; D might be TRBD1 or TRBD2, each matching 5 bases. Germline lookup yields CDR1 MNHNY and CDR2 SVGAGI (reference sequence). The CDR3 is 14 amino acids. Trimming left V 6 bases short and J 4 bases short, with 13 bases between. Here the CDR3 reads CASRIRDGYNEQFF. The CDR3, as DNA: TGTGCCAGCAGGATCCGGGACGGTTACAATGAGCAGTTCTTC.

This chain links TRBV9 with TRBJ1-3; tentative D call: TRBD1 (6 bases). Germline assignment: CDR1 SGDLS and CDR2 YYNGEE. V dropped 4 bases and J dropped 0 bases, with 20 bases sitting between them. The CDR3 loop spans 18 amino acids. The CDR3 bases are TGTGCCAGCAGCTGGACACGAAGCGGGACAAGCTCTGGAAACACCATATATTTT. Translated: CASSWTRSGTSSGNTIYF.

This clone was seen just once. V is TRBV4-1 and J is TRBJ2-7; 9 bases are shared with TRBD2. Germline V gene data show CDR1 as MGHRA and CDR2 as YSYEKL. The CDR3 loop spans 15 amino acids. V trimming: 8 bases; J trimming: 7 bases; junction bases outside the gene matches: 15. CDR3: CASSAGGLSGIEQYF. The CDR3 DNA reads TGCGCCAGCTCGGCGGGAGGGCTCTCGGGCATAGAGCAGTACTTC.

This clone appeared a single time. The gene calls are TRBV11-2 and TRBJ1-4; tentatively, D is TRBD1 (5 bases). The CDR3 loop spans 15 amino acids. V lost 6 bases and J lost 7, with 18 bases in between. Germline V gene lookup returns CDR1 SGHAT and CDR2 FQNNGV. CDR3 in amino acids: CASRNPGRGLEKLFF. CDR3 DNA sequence: TGTGCCAGCAGAAATCCGGGACGGGGTCTTGAAAAACTGTTTTTT.

This clone was detected only once. The chain has TRBV2 and TRBJ2-3; 8 nucleotides match TRBD2. The V gene's germline CDR1 is SNHLY and CDR2 FYNNEI. Unmatched junction bases numbered 6, after V lost 6 bases and J lost 7 bases. The CDR3 spans 13 residues. The CDR3 DNA reads TGTGCCAGCAGCCGGGAGGGCCGATATACGCAGTATTTT. Protein sequence: CASSREGRYTQYF.

The CDR3 coding sequence is TGTGCCAGCAGCTTAGCGGGATATTCAGATGAGCAGTTCTTC. It encodes CASSLAGYSDEQFF. The chain employs TRBV7-9 and TRBJ2-1; D gene ambiguous. Trimming removed 0 bases from V and 8 bases from J, with 11 bases in between. The germline V gene encodes CDR1 SEHNR and CDR2 FQNEAQ (reference sequence). CDR3 length: 14 residues. The whole variable domain, filled in from reference TRBV7-9 and TRBJ2-1, reads DTGVSQNPRHKITKRGQNVTFRCDPISEHNRLYWYRQTLGQGPEFLTYFQNEAQLEKSRLLSDRFSAERPKGSFSTLEIQRTEQGDSAMYLCASSLAGYSDEQFFGPGTRLTVL.

The V call is TRBV19, the J call TRBJ2-6, with unresolved D. The CDR3 contains 14 residues. Germline V gene lookup returns CDR1 LNHDA and CDR2 SQIVND (reference sequence). V was trimmed by 7 bases and J by 1 base, leaving 8 bases between them. DNA for the CDR3: TGTGCCAGTACCCCCCGGTCTGGGGCCAACGTCCTGACTTTC. It codes for CASTPRSGANVLTF.

This clone has just one count. In DNA form, the CDR3 reads TGCAGTGCTCGAGGACCCACTGAAGCTTTCTTT. It codes for CSARGPTEAFF. The V gene is TRBV20-1, the J gene TRBJ1-1; D not resolved. V lost 5 bases, J lost 4 bases, and 8 bases lay in between. Germline lookup yields CDR1 DFQATT and CDR2 SNEGSKA (reference sequence). The CDR3 totals 11 residues.

Within the sample, this clone is medium-sized (0.01 to 0.1%). The rearrangement uses TRBV4-1 and TRBJ1-5, with D possibly TRBD1 on 5 matching bases. The V end was cut by 2 bases, the J end by 5 bases, with 13 bases between. Germline-derived CDR1 and CDR2 are MGHRA and YSYEKL. The CDR3 extends over 15 amino acids. CDR3 loop: CASSQREAGDQPQHF. The CDR3 bases are TGCGCCAGCAGCCAACGAGAGGCGGGGGATCAGCCCCAGCATTTT.

The rearrangement uses TRBV30 and TRBJ1-2; TRBD1 matches at 8 bases. V lost 3 bases, J lost 6 bases, and 6 bases stayed unmatched. In germline, CDR1 is GTSNPN, CDR2 SVGIG (reference sequence). The CDR3 contains 13 residues. CDR3 bases: TGTGCCTGGAGGACTTCAGGGGGCCATGGCTACACCTTC. Translating it yields CAWRTSGGHGYTF.

The chain couples TRBV19 to TRBJ1-5, with D perhaps matching TRBD1 (5 bases). Germline values: CDR1 LNHDA, CDR2 SQIVND (reference sequence). V was clipped by 3 bases and J by 1 base, with 10 bases between them. This CDR3 has 15 amino acids. The CDR3 loop is CASSISWGSNQPQHF. CDR3 DNA: TGTGCCAGTAGTATTTCCTGGGGGAGCAATCAGCCCCAGCATTTT.

This clone was counted once. The chain employs TRBV7-3 and TRBJ2-2, with 10 bases matching TRBD2. The germline gives CDR1 SGHTA, CDR2 FQGTGA. Trimming at V came to 5 bases and at J to 7 bases, leaving 10 bases not matched to a gene. The CDR3 is made up of 16 amino acids. As DNA, the CDR3 is TGTGCCAGCAGCCCTAGCGGGAGAAGGGAGAACGGGGAGCTGTTTTTT. Its translation is CASSPSGRRENGELFF. Full variable domain (remainder filled in from reference TRBV7-3 and TRBJ2-2): GAGVSQTPSNKVTEKGKYVELRCDPISGHTALYWYRQSLGQGPEFLIYFQGTGAADDSGLPNDRFFAVRPEGSVSTLKIQRTERGDSAVYLCASSPSGRRENGELFFGEGSRLTVL.

V is TRBV12-3 or TRBV12-4 and J is TRBJ2-1; D gene ambiguous. CDR3 length: 13 amino acids. V was trimmed by 5 bases and J by 2 bases, leaving 7 bases between them. The CDR3 DNA follows: TGTGCCAGCAGTCCCCATCCCTACAATGAGCAGTTCTTC. The encoded protein is CASSPHPYNEQFF.

The J gene is TRBJ1-5, the V gene TRBV5-6; the D gene is possibly TRBD1 (6 bases). The CDR3 is 15 amino acids. Germline V gene data show CDR1 as SGHDT and CDR2 as YYEEEE. The V and J ends lost 2 bases and 0 bases respectively, with 9 bases between them. The CDR3 DNA sequence: TGTGCCAGCAGCTTAGGGGGATATAGCAATCAGCCCCAGCATTTT. It codes for CASSLGGYSNQPQHF.

This clone showed up just a few times. The CDR3 nucleotides read TGTGCCAGTAGTGACAGAGGATTGAATGAAAAACTGTTTTTT. Amino acids: CASSDRGLNEKLFF. The chain has TRBV19 and TRBJ1-4, with a possible D match to TRBD1 (5 bases). Germline V gene data show CDR1 as LNHDA and CDR2 as SQIVND (reference sequence). This CDR3 comprises 14 residues. The germline V and J ends were trimmed by 5 bases and 5 bases, with 12 bases remaining between them.